This T cell receptor (beta chain) was profiled in a study of patients and donors after allogeneic stem cell transplantation. TCRdb used MiXCR to reprocess the RT-PCR reads, holding one entry per CDR3 protein. The table shows roughly 200,000 distinct CDR3 sequences, with less than 45% occurring only once. Trimming left V 8 bases short and J 6 bases short, with 13 bases between. Germline lookup yields CDR1 MNHEY and CDR2 SMNVEV (reference sequence). The CDR3 totals 12 residues. The chain couples TRBV27 to TRBJ1-2; D is possibly TRBD1 (5 bases). This sequence was found in a human donor who was either an allogeneic HSCT recipient or a stem cell or donor lymphocyte infusion donor (not recorded which). It is not recorded whose cells these are; they may come from a transplant donor. Specimen: blood, either unsorted or a sorted T cell fraction (not recorded which). The DNA for the CDR3 is TGTGCCAGCGCTCCCCCGGGGCATGGCTACACCTTC. It encodes CASAPPGHGYTF.